The clone carrying this T cell receptor beta chain was observed a few times. Its antigen is not known. Germline CDR1 and CDR2: KGHSH and LQKENI. V dropped 7 bases and J dropped 2 bases, with 12 bases sitting between them. The CDR3 length is 13 residues. The data were taken from a study of cytomegalovirus exposure and HLA in healthy donors. Findings and caveats of the study: Previous analysis showed most TCR beta V segments were productive about 87% or about 30% of the time. When presence/absence was analysed, sequencing depth was taken to be roughly uniform across donors. One variant, a missense change in DCLRE1C, was linked in a later analysis to TCR beta V- and J-gene trimming.

PCR employed 60 Vbeta and 13 Jbeta primers. Sequenced by immunoSEQ multiplex PCR; TCRdb stores in-frame clones only, minus some. The sample carries around 200,000 clones, about 80% recorded once. The specimen was PBMCs. The chain combines TRBV18 with TRBJ2-7, with D hard to call. This TCR was sampled from a woman aged 60-75 years in good health and CMV-seropositive. The CDR3 region has the DNA TGTGCCAGCTTTTCGTCGGGTACCTACGAGCAGTACTTC. Protein: CASFSSGTYEQYF.